The source of this TCR beta chain is a study of cytomegalovirus exposure and HLA in healthy donors (dated by TCRdb to about 2017). Background on the whole study: An earlier analysis of 587 of the donors reported roughly 300 Gb of sequence data and 120 million or so unique TCR beta sequences from 150 million to 200 million T cells. An early release covering roughly 640 HLA-typed donors comprised about 300 gigabases of sequencing data and around 80 million unique TCR sequences. Of the roughly 400 genotyped donors, approximately 83% fell in the genetic ancestry cluster associated with self-reported Caucasian donors. The study was designed to test whether signatures of past pathogen exposure could be identified by cataloging public T cell receptors. Using immunosequencing, the study profiled T cell repertoires from fewer than 700 subjects and related those repertoires to cytomegalovirus serostatus. Besides the first cohort of 500 to 700 subjects, a separate validation cohort made up of some 110 different subjects was used. The study combined high-throughput TCR immunosequencing, statistical association of individual TCRs with disease status, and machine learning to predict cytomegalovirus infection status. To study patterns of TCR occurrence, a later analysis re-analyzed previously published TCR beta repertoires from 550 to 800 donors and added high-resolution HLA genotyping. In the later analysis, no new phenotypic data were used to find candidate immune exposures; instead, reliance was placed on TCR beta sequences and their occurrence across donors. An earlier analysis of approximately 500 of the donors applied high-throughput TCR beta sequencing to assess whether each TCR beta V gene segment acted as functional or pseudogenic. Alongside the repertoire data, information on donor age, sex, ethnicity and CMV serostatus was compiled. A later genetic analysis took genome-wide SNP genotypes for about three fifths of the 666 donors and used that subset as a discovery cohort. Every repertoire in the discovery cohort had been generated on one and the same sequencing platform. HLA typing included class I and class II loci at four-digit resolution. Typing coverage differed by locus: A, B, C, DRB1 and DQB1 were typed in roughly 620-640 donors, DQA1 in roughly 510, DPA1 in nearly 610, and DPB1 in about 450. About five DR-DQ haplotypes were handled as single units for association and clustering, since linkage in the cohort was strong. Among about 400 genotyped donors of the cohort, an average of about 240,000 unique TCR beta nucleotide sequences was sequenced per donor, of which roughly 17% were non-productive. Summary of the overall study and its limitations: According to the authors, the approach could potentially be generalized to other disease states and immunological phenotypes. Compared with the approximately 700-donor mean, donors in an Asian-associated ancestry cluster had fewer N-insertions in productive TCRs, according to a later genetic analysis. Three of the identified cytomegalovirus-associated TCR beta chains were confirmed in vitro to be specific for cytomegalovirus antigens. A further reported finding was that TCR beta sequences accurately predicted the HLA-A and HLA-B alleles for most subjects in the first cohort. Only TCR beta chains were sequenced in this cohort, and the absence of alpha or paired-chain data limited detectable features. In both the original and validation cohorts, the classifier was reported to diagnose cytomegalovirus status with high specificity and sensitivity. According to a later analysis, TCR association rates differed among HLA loci, with DRB1 alleles showing the most associated TCRs and HLA-C alleles showing the fewest. A cluster of highly shared sequence variants was judged likely to represent a technical artifact of the sequencing pipeline. Compared with equally common non-associated chains, HLA-associated TCR beta chains in a later analysis were more clonally expanded and had lower generation probabilities. In a later analysis, several top co-occurrence clusters were reported to appear linked to parvovirus B19, influenza, CMV and Epstein-Barr virus. Over 15 rarely observed V segments, including chromosome 9 orphons, were excluded from the earlier analysis of several hundred of the donors because counts were too low. Roughly uniform sequencing depth across donors was assumed in presence/absence analyses, although this assumption may not hold. The study gave a list of 150 to 200 TCR beta chains associated with cytomegalovirus. Some IMGT-functional V segments, including TRBV6-2 and TRBV6-3, could not be distinguished by the 87-base-pair reads and were therefore excluded. When HLA alleles, especially DR and DQ, strongly co-occurred, attributing TCR associations to individual alleles was difficult. Linkage disequilibrium might explain the correlated functional status among segregating V segments, but an unknown experimental factor could not be excluded. Because some donors lacked HLA typing at each locus, the association tests relied only on the typed subset. Most TCR sequences were seen in very few donors, while some public TCRs were found in many individuals. Immune exposure information for the cohort was limited to CMV serostatus. An association between a missense DCLRE1C variant and V-gene and J-gene trimming of TCR beta chains was found in a later genetic analysis and replicated in an independent cohort. In an earlier analysis of about 540 of the donors, most TCR beta V segments were observed in productive rearrangements about 87% or about 30% of the time, broadly matching IMGT annotations. In a later analysis, most CMV-associated TCR beta chains were found to appear HLA-restricted, with HLA associations seemingly driven largely by CMV exposure. A later analysis associated about 17,000 TCR beta sequences with specific HLA alleles at a false discovery rate of 0.05.

Library creation used the immunoSEQ multiplex PCR assay. The multiplex PCR relied on a mix of 60 forward primers for TCR Vbeta segments and 13 reverse primers for TCR Jbeta segments. The CDR3 region of rearranged TCR beta genes was amplified from genomic DNA by a multiplex PCR assay. The Illumina HiSeq System was used to sequence the amplified TCR beta libraries as 87-base-pair reads. The authors' analysis ran thus. A later analysis counted approximately 74 million unique TCR beta chains across the 650 to 700 repertoires, and around 9.9 million of these chains were shared by at least two donors. Raw reads were error-corrected and collapsed into unique sequences by a nearest-neighbor algorithm in which closely related sequences were merged to remove PCR and sequencing errors. CDR3 sequences were aligned to IMGT reference sequences to assign V, D and J gene segments. For a sequence to be retained, at least a six-nucleotide match to both a V gene segment and a J gene segment was required. A rearrangement counted as productive if the CDR3 had no stop codons and remained in frame with V and J, and every other rearrangement counted as non-productive. CDR3 was defined by IMGT convention, running from the second conserved V-encoded cysteine to the conserved J-encoded phenylalanine. Sequences without an unambiguous match to a single V gene segment were excluded from the earlier analysis of 587 of the donors. In an earlier analysis of a few hundred of the donors, V segments were called functional above 56.7% productive rearrangements and were called segregating when the between-donor standard deviation exceeded 5%. To diagnose cytomegalovirus status from the catalog of TCR beta chain sequences, a statistical classification framework was built. A later analysis assigned V and J genes by comparing TCR nucleotide sequences with IMGT/GENE-DB human TR gene sequences. A later analysis assigned CDR3 sequences and most-parsimonious VDJ recombination scenarios with the TCRdist pipeline. In a later analysis, each TCR beta chain was defined by its CDR3 amino acid sequence together with its V-gene family, and reads without a unique V-gene family were excluded. As a way to deal with suspected cross-contamination and a sequencing artifact, a later analysis dropped over 550 nucleotide sequences that were highly shared and had low generation probability. In a later analysis, a clonal expansion index was calculated for each public chain from normalized within-repertoire ranks of inferred template counts. In a later analysis, generation probabilities were computed using a VDJ recombination model fitted to out-of-frame rearrangements, and the results were checked against IGoR. Hypergeometric tests were used in a later analysis to score TCR-TCR, TCR-HLA and TCR-CMV co-occurrence, with a repertoire-size bias correction applied to the TCR pairs. To estimate false discovery rates, a later analysis permuted the HLA or CMV assignments 20 times. A later analysis grouped co-occurring TCRs with DBSCAN, adding TCRdist sequence similarity when clustering within HLA-allele-positive subsets. For co-occurrence clustering, repertoires with fewer than 30,000 or more than 120,000 public chains were excluded, along with a handful of repertoires with anomalous nucleotide sharing. The clones in this table, taken by TCRdb from immuneACCESS, are in-frame only. Not every clone is retained; where verified, under half of the shortfall comes from an unresolved V gene, and the cause of the rest is unknown. V, J and clone size are taken as reported in that table, and D and trimming were inferred from the DNA itself. Recorded for this sample are a few hundred thousand clones; around 65% of them occurred a single time. Of the sample, about 2.2% falls within the top ten clones.

The cohort was made up of 666 healthy bone marrow donors. At the time of sampling, all cohort members were nominally healthy, though unrecorded immune exposures were likely present. The donor tested CMV seronegative, placing the donor among the 350 or so seronegative members of the cohort. A peripheral blood sample was provided by each donor, and peripheral blood mononuclear cells were used for TCR beta sequencing. Genomic DNA was extracted from the blood cell samples with the Qiagen DNeasy Blood Extraction Kit. Taken from the germline V gene (reference sequence), the CDR1 and CDR2 loops are SGHNT and YYREEE. Including cysteine and phenylalanine, the CDR3 has 14 amino acids. Only CDR3 DNA remains: 42 bases, in frame from the first base. V and J are trimmed by 4 bases and 4 bases, and the gene matches miss 4 bases of the junction. Details on this clone: What antigen it recognizes has not been identified. Base qualities were left out, and no much larger clone turns up one base away.

In this chain, TRBV5-4 is recombined with TRBJ1-5, and TRBD1 aligns with 8 junction nucleotides. Sequencing was carried out using PBMCs. This TCR came from a female donor in good health and CMV-seronegative. The CDR3 sequence is CASSRQGNNQPQHF. The bases are TGTGCCAGCAGCAGACAGGGGAATAATCAGCCCCAGCATTTT.